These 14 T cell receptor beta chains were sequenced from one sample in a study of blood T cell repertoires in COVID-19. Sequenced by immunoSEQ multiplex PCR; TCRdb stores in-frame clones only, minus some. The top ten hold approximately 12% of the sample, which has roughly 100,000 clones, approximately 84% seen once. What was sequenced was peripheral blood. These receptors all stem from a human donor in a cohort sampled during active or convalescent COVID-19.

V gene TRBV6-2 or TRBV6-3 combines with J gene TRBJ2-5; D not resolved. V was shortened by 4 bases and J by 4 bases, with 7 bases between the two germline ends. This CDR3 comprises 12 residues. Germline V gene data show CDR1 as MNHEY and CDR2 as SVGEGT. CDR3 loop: CASSSLRETQYF. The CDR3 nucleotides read TGTGCCAGCAGTTCCCTAAGAGAGACCCAGTACTTC.

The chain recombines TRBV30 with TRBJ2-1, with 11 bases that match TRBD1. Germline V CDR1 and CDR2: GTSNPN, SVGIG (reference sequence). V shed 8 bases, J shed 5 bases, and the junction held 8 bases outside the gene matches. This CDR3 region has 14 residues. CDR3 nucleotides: TGTGCCGGGGACAGGGGGTCCTCGAACAATGAGCAGTTCTTC. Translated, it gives CAGDRGSSNNEQFF.

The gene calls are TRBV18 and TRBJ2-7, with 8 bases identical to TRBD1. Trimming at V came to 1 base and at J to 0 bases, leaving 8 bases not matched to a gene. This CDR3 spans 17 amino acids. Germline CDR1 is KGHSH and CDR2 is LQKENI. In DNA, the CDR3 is TGTGCCAGCTCACCACTCCTGGGACAGGATTCCTCCTACGAGCAGTACTTC. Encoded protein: CASSPLLGQDSSYEQYF.

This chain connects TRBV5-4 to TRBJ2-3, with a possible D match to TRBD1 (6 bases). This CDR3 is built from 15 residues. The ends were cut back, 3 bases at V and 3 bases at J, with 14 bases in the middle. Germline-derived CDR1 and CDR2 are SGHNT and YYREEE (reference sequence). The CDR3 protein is CASSSTGRRTDTQYF. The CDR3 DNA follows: TGTGCCAGCAGCTCGACAGGACGAAGAACAGATACGCAGTATTTT.

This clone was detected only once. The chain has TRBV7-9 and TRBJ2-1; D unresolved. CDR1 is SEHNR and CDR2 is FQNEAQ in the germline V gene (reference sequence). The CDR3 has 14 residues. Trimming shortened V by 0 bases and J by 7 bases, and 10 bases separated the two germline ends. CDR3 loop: CASSLALASNEQFF. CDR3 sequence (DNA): TGTGCCAGCAGCTTAGCGTTGGCTTCTAATGAGCAGTTCTTC.

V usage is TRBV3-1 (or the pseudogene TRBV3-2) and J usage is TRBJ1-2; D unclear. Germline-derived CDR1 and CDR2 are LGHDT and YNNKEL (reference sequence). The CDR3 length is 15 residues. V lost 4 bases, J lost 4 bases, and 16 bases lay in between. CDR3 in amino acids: CASSLTLGLGYGYTF. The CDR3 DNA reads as TGTGCCAGCAGCCTTACCCTAGGCCTGGGCTATGGCTACACCTTC.

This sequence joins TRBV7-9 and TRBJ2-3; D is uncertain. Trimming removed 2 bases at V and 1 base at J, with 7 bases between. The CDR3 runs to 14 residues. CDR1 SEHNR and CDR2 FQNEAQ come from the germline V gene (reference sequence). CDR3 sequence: CASSLTSGTDTQYF. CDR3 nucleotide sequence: TGTGCCAGCAGCTTAACGTCAGGCACAGATACGCAGTATTTT.

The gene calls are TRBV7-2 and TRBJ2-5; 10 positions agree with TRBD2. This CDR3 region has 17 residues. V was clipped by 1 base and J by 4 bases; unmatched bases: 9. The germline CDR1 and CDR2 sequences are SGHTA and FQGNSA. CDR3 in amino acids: CASSLGTPIAGGETQYF. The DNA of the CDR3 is TGTGCCAGCAGCTTAGGGACGCCGATAGCGGGGGGAGAGACCCAGTACTTC.

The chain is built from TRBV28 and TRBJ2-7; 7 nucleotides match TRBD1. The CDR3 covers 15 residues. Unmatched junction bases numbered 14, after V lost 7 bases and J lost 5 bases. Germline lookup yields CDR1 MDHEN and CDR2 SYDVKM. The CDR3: CASIIGGPSKNEQYF. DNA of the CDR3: TGTGCCAGCATTATAGGGGGCCCGTCGAAAAACGAGCAGTACTTC.

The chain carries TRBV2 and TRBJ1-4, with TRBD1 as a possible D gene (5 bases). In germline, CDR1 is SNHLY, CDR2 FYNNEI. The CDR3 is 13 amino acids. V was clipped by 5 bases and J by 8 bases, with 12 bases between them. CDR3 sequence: CASSLREGEKLFF. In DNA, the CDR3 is TGTGCCAGCAGTCTCAGGGAGGGCGAAAAACTGTTTTTT.

CDR3 DNA sequence: TGTGCCAGCAGCCGCGGCGTGAATGAGCAGTTCTTC. Residues: CASSRGVNEQFF. The chain joins TRBV6-5 to TRBJ2-1; no clear D. Germline V gives CDR1 MNHEY, CDR2 SVGAGI. Trimming removed 6 bases at V and 7 bases at J, with 10 bases between. The CDR3 has 12 residues.

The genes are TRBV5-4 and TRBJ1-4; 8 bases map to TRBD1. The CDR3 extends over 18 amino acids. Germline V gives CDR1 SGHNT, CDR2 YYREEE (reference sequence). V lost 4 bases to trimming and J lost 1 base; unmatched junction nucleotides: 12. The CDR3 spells CASSTGQGRTLTNEKLFF. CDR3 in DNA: TGTGCCAGCAGCACCGGACAGGGTAGAACGTTAACTAATGAAAAACTGTTTTTT.

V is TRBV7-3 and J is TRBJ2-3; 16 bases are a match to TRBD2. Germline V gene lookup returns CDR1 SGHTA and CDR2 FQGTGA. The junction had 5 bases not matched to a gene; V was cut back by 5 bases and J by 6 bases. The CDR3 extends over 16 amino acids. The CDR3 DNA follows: TGTGCCAGCAGCCAGGGACTAGCGGGGGGGCTGGATACGCAGTATTTT. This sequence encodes CASSQGLAGGLDTQYF.

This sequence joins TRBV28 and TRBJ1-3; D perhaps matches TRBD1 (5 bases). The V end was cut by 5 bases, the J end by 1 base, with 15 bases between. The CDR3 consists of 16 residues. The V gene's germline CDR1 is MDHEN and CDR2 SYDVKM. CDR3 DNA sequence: TGTGCCAGCAGTACCCCTGGCCGGACATCTGGAAACACCATATATTTT. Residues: CASSTPGRTSGNTIYF.